This TCR beta chain was recovered during a study of cytomegalovirus exposure and HLA in healthy donors. This CDR3 contains 13 residues. CDR1 is MGHRA, CDR2 YSYEKL, per germline. V dropped 2 bases and J dropped 5 bases, with 10 bases sitting between them. PCR used 60 Vbeta primers and 13 Jbeta primers. Clones were sequenced by immunoSEQ multiplex PCR, and TCRdb holds only the in-frame ones, with some missing. Of over 75,000 clones listed, approximately 70% are singletons. The sequencing input was PBMCs. This chain links TRBV4-1 with TRBJ2-7; D may be TRBD2 (6 bases). This receptor was taken from a man aged 30-40 years in good health and CMV-seronegative. CDR3 DNA sequence: TGCGCCAGCAGCCAAAGAGGAGGGGACGAGCAGTACTTC. The encoded protein is CASSQRGGDEQYF.